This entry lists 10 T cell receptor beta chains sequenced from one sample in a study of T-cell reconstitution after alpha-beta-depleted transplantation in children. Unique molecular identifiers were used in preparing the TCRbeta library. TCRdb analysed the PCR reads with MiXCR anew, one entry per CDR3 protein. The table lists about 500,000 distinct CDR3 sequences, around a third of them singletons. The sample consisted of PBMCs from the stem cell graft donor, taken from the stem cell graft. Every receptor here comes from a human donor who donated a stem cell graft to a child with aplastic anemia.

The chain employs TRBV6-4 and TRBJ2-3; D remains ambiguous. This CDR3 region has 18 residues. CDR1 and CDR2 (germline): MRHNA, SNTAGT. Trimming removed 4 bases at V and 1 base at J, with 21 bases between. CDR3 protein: CASSGSDPKGLGTDTQYF. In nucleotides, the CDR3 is TGTGCCAGCAGTGGATCCGACCCGAAGGGTTTAGGCACAGATACGCAGTATTTT.

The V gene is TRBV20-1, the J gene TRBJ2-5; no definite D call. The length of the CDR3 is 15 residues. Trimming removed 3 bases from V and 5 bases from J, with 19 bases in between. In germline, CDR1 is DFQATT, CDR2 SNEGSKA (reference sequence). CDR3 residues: CSASRPVTFTETQYF. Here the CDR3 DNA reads TGCAGTGCTAGTCGCCCCGTAACCTTCACGGAGACCCAGTACTTC.

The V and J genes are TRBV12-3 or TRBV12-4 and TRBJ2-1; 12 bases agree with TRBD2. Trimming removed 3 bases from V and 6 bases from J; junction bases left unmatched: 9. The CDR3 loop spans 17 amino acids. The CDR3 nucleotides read TGTGCCAGCAGTTTCGGTCCAGGGACTAGCGGGCGCAATGAGCAGTTCTTC. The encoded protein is CASSFGPGTSGRNEQFF.

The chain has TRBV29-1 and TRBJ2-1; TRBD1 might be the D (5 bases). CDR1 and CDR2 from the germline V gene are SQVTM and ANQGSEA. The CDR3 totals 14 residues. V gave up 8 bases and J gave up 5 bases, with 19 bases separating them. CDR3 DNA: TGCAGCTCGCCTCTAACAGGCTATAACAATGAGCAGTTCTTC. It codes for CSSPLTGYNNEQFF.

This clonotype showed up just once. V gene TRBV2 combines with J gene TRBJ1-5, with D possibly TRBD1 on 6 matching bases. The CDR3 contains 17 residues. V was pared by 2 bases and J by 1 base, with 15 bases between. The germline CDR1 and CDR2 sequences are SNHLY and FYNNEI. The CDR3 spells CASSELQTGGSNQPQHF. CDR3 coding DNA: TGTGCCAGCAGTGAACTACAGACAGGTGGGAGCAATCAGCCCCAGCATTTT.

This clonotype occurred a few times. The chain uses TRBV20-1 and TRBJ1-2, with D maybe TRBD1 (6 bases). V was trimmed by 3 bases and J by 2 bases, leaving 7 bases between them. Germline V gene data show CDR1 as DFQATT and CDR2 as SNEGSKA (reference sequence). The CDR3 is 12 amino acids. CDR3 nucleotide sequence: TGCAGTGCTAGTACAGGGAACTATGGCTACACCTTC. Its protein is CSASTGNYGYTF.

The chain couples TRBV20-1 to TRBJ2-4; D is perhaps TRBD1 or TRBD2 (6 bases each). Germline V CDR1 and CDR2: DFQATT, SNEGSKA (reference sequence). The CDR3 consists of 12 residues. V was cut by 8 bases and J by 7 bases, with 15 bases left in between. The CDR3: CSHSGGGNIQYF. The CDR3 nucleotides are TGCAGTCACAGCGGAGGGGGGAACATTCAGTACTTC.

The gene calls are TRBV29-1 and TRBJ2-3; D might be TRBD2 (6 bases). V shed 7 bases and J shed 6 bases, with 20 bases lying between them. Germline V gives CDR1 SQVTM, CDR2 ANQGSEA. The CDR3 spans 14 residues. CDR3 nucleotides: TGCAGCGCCGACCGCCGGGACTTTCGTGATACGCAGTATTTT. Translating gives CSADRRDFRDTQYF.

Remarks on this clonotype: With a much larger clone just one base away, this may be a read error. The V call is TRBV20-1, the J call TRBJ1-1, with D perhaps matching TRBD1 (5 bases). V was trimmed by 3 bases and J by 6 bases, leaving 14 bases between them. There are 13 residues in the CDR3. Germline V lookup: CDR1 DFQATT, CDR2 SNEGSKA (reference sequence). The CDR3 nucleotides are TGCAGTGCTAGGGCCGGGGGGGACTCTGAAGCTTTCTTT. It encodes CSARAGGDSEAFF.

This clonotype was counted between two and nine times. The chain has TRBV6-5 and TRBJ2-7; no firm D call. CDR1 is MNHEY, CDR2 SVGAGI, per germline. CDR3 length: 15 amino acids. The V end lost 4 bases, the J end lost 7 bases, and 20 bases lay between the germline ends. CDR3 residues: CASSSRTLRDGEQYV. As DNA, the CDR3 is TGTGCCAGCAGTTCCCGGACGCTTAGAGATGGGGAGCAGTACGTC.